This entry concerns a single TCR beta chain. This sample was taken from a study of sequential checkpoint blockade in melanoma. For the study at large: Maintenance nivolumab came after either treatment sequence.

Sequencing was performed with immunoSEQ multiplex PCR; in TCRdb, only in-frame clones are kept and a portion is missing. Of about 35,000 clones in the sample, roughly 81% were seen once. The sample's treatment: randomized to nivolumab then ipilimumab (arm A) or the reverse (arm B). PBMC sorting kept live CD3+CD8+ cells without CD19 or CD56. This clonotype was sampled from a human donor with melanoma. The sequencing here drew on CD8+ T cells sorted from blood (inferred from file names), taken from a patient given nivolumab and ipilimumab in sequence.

CDR3 nucleotide sequence: TGTGCCAGCTCACCACCTCTAGCGGGGTTCACCGGGGAGCTGTTTTTT. Translating it yields CASSPPLAGFTGELFF. The chain has TRBV18 and TRBJ2-2, with TRBD2 identical over 9 bases. CDR3 length: 16 residues. V dropped 0 bases and J dropped 4; count of bases not matched to a gene: 3. Looked up from germline, CDR1 is KGHSH and CDR2 is LQKENI.